In this sample, the clone carrying this TCR beta chain turned up many times. Its antigen is still unknown. The CDR3 contains 14 residues. CDR1 MNHEY and CDR2 SMNVEV come from the germline V gene (reference sequence). The V end was cut by 4 bases, the J end by 4 bases, with 11 bases between. These data are taken from a study of neurological immune-mediated disorders. General study results and limits: The expanded clones of different subjects shared no CDR3 amino acid sequences (suggesting private repertoires in all groups).

TCRdb called the 5' RACE reads again in MiXCR, with one record for every CDR3 protein. In the table there are 71,000 or so distinct CDR3 sequences, less than 5.5% of which are singletons. The V gene is TRBV27, the J gene TRBJ1-5; D is ambiguous. The TCR originated in a woman in her 30s with multiple sclerosis. The specimen sequenced was PBMCs. CDR3 coding DNA: TGTGCCAGCAGTTCCACCGGGCCAAATCAGCCCCAGCATTTT. It encodes CASSSTGPNQPQHF.